The 5 T cell receptor beta chains below all came from one sample that was sequenced in a study of long-term antiretroviral therapy in people with HIV. They ran version v3.0 of the immunoSEQ assay at survey level. Clones were read by immunoSEQ multiplex PCR, and TCRdb kept only the in-frame ones, dropping some. The sample lists under 25,000 clones, 65% to 80% seen once, with approximately 4.8% in the top ten. The sample consisted of unsorted PBMCs, taken 0.5 years after starting antiretroviral therapy. The receptors were gathered from a woman in her 40s with HIV.

The chain carries TRBV5-5 and TRBJ2-7, with unresolved D. The CDR3 covers 15 residues. Trimming shortened V by 1 base and J by 0 bases, and 11 bases separated the two germline ends. Germline V gives CDR1 SGHKS, CDR2 YYEKEE (reference sequence). The CDR3 sequence: CASSLSPVASYEQYF. CDR3 coding DNA: TGTGCCAGCAGCTTGAGTCCGGTCGCCTCCTACGAGCAGTACTTC.

The chain is built from TRBV28 and TRBJ1-5; D is unclear. V was pared by 3 bases and J by 0 bases, with 9 bases between. The CDR3 contains 15 residues. CDR1 MDHEN and CDR2 SYDVKM come from the germline V gene. For the CDR3, the DNA is TGTGCCAGCAGTTTTGGGCAGAATAGCAATCAGCCCCAGCATTTT. Its protein product is CASSFGQNSNQPQHF.

This chain joins TRBV23-1 and TRBJ2-5, with 11 bases that match TRBD2. TRBV23-1 is an open reading frame, and its role is uncertain. The CDR3 contains 18 residues. J gave up 0 bases and V 5 bases, and 11 bases lay outside the gene matches. CDR3 loop: CASSGGTSGGMYQETQYF. The CDR3 DNA reads TGCGCCAGCAGTGGGGGTACTAGCGGGGGAATGTACCAAGAGACCCAGTACTTC.

Only a few counts were recorded for this clone. This rearrangement joins TRBV5-4 to TRBJ1-6, with TRBD1 as a possible D gene (6 bases). Germline V gene sequence: CDR1 SGHNT, CDR2 YYREEE (reference sequence). The CDR3 has 16 amino acids. Trimming removed 4 bases from V and 5 bases from J, with 16 bases in between. The chain's CDR3 is CASSTQGLVDNSPLHF. CDR3 bases: TGTGCCAGCAGCACACAGGGACTAGTCGATAATTCACCCCTCCACTTT.

The rearrangement links TRBV28 to TRBJ1-1; no clear D gene. This CDR3 contains 13 residues. Looked up from germline, CDR1 is MDHEN and CDR2 is SYDVKM. The germline V and J ends were trimmed by 3 bases and 2 bases, with 7 bases remaining between them. DNA of the CDR3: TGTGCCAGCAGTTTTCGCCTTAACACTGAAGCTTTCTTT. Its translation: CASSFRLNTEAFF. Together with reference TRBV28 and TRBJ1-1, the CDR3 gives the full variable domain: DVKVTQSSRYLVKRTGEKVFLECVQDMDHENMFWYRQDPGLGLRLIYFSYDVKMKEKGDIPEGYSVSREKKERFSLILESASTNQTSMYLCASSFRLNTEAFFGQGTRLTVV.